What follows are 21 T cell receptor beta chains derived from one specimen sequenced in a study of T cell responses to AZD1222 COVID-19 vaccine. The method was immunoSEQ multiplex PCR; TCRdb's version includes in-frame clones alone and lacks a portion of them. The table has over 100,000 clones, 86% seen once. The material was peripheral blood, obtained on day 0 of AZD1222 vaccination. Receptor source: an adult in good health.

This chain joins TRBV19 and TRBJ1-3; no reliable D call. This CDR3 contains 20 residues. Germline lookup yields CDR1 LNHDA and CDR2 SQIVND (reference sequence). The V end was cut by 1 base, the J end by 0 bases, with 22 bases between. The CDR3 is CASSIVYGRQDRDSGNTIYF. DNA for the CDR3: TGTGCCAGTAGTATAGTTTACGGACGGCAGGACCGAGACTCTGGAAACACCATATATTTT.

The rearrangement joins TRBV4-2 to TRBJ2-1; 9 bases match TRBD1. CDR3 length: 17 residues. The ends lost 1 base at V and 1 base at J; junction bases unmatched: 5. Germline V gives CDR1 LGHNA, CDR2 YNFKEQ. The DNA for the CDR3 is TGTGCCAGCAGCCAAGCGCTGACAGGGGGGTCCTACAATGAGCAGTTCTTC. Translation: CASSQALTGGSYNEQFF.

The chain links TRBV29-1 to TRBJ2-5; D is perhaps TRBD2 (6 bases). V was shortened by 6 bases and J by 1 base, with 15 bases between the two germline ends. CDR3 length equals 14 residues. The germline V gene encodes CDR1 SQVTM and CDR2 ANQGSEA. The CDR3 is CSVPQEGSQETQYF. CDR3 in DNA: TGCAGCGTCCCACAGGAGGGCTCCCAAGAGACCCAGTACTTC.

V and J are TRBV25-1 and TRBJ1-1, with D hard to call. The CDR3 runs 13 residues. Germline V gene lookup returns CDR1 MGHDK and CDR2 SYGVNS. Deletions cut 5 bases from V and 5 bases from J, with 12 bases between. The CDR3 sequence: CASSPKTWTEAFF. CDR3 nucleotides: TGTGCCAGCAGTCCCAAAACCTGGACTGAAGCTTTCTTT.

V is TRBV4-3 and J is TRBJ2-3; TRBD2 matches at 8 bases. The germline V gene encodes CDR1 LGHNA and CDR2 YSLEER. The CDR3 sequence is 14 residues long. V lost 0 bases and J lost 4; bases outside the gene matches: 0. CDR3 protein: CASSQERGADTQYF. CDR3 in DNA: TGCGCCAGCAGCCAAGAGCGGGGGGCAGATACGCAGTATTTT.

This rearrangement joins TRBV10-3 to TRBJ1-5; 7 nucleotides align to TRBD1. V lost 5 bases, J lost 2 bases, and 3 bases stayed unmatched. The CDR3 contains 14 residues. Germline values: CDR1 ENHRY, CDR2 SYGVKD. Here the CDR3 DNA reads TGTGCCATCAGTCTAGGACAGGGCAATCAGCCCCAGCATTTT. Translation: CAISLGQGNQPQHF.

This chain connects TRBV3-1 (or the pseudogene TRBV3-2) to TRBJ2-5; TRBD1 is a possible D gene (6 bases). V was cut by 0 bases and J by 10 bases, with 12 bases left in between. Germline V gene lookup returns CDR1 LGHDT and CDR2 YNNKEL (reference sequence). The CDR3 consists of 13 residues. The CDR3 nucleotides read TGTGCCAGCAGCCAAGATTCAGCCAGGGGCCAGTACTTC. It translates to CASSQDSARGQYF.

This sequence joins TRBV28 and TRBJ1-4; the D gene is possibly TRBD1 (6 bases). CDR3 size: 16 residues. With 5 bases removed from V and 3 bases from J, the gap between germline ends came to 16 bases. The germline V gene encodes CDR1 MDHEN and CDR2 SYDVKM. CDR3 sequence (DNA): TGTGCCAGCAGTGTGGACACAGGGTCCGCTAATGAAAAACTGTTTTTT. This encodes CASSVDTGSANEKLFF.

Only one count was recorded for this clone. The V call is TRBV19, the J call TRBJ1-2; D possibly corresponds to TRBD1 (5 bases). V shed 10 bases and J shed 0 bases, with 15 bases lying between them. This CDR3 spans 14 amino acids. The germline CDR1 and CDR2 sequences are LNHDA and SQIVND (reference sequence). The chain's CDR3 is CATHKGLTNYGYTF. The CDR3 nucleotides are TGTGCCACCCATAAGGGGCTTACTAACTATGGCTACACCTTC.

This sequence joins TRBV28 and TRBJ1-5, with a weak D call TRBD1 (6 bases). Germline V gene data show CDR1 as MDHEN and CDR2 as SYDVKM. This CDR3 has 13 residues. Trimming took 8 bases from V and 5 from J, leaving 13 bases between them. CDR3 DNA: TGTGCCAGCGAGACAGGTTGGCATCAGCCCCAGCATTTT. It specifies CASETGWHQPQHF.

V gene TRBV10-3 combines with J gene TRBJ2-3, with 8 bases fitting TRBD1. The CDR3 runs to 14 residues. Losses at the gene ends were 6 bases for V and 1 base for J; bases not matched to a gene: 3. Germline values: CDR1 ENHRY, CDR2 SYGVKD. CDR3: CAISLTGGTDTQYF. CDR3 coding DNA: TGTGCCATCAGCCTGACAGGGGGCACAGATACGCAGTATTTT.

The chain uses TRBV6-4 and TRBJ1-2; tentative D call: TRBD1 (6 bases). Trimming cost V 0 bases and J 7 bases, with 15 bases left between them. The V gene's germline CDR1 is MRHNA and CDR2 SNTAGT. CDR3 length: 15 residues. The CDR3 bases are TGTGCCAGCAGTGACTCAGCACAGGGCTTTGGTGGCTACACCTTC. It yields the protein CASSDSAQGFGGYTF.

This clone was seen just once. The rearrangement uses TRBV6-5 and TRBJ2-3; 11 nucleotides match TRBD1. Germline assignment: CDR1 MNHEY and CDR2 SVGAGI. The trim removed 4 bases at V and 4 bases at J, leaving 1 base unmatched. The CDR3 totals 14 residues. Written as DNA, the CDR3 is TGTGCCAGCAGTTGGACAGGGGGCGCAGATACGCAGTATTTT. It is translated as CASSWTGGADTQYF.

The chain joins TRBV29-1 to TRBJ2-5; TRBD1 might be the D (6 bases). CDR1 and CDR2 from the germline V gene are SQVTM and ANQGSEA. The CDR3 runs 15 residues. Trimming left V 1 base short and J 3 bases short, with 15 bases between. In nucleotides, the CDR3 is TGCAGCGTTGAAGGTGGGACATTCGAGAAAGAGACCCAGTACTTC. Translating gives CSVEGGTFEKETQYF.

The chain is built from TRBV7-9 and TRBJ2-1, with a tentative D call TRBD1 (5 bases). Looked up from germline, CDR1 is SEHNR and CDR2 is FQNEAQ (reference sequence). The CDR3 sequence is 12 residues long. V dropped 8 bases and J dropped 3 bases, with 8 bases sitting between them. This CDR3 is CASGAGYNEQFF. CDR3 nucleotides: TGTGCCAGCGGGGCCGGCTACAATGAGCAGTTCTTC. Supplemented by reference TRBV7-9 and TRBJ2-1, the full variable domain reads DTGVSQNPRHKITKRGQNVTFRCDPISEHNRLYWYRQTLGQGPEFLTYFQNEAQLEKSRLLSDRFSAERPKGSFSTLEIQRTEQGDSAMYLCASGAGYNEQFFGPGTRLTVL.

CDR3 coding DNA: TGTGCCAGCAGCCCGCCGGGGGGGCGAACCGGGGAGCTGTTTTTT. It is translated as CASSPPGGRTGELFF. The chain uses TRBV7-3 and TRBJ2-2, with 8 positions matching TRBD2. In germline, CDR1 is SGHTA, CDR2 FQGTGA. The CDR3 is made up of 15 amino acids. J lost 5 bases, V lost 5 bases, and 7 bases had no gene match.

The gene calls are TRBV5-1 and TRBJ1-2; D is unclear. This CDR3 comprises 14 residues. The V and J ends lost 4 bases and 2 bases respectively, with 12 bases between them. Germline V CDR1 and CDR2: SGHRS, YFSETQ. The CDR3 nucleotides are TGCGCCAGCAGCCCAGCTGCCGGGAACTATGGCTACACCTTC. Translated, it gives CASSPAAGNYGYTF.

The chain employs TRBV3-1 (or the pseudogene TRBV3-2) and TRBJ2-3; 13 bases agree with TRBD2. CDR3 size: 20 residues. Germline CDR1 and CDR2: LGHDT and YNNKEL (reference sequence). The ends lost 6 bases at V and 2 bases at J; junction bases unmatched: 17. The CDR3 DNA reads TGTGCCAGCAGTCAGGGGTTTACTAGCGGGGGGGCCTGGACCACAGATACGCAGTATTTT. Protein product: CASSQGFTSGGAWTTDTQYF.

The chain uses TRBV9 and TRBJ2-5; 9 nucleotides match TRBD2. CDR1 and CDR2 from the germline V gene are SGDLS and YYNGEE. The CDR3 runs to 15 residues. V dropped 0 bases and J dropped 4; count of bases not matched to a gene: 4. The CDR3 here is CASSVDSGSRETQYF. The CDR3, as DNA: TGTGCCAGCAGCGTAGATAGCGGGAGTAGAGAGACCCAGTACTTC.

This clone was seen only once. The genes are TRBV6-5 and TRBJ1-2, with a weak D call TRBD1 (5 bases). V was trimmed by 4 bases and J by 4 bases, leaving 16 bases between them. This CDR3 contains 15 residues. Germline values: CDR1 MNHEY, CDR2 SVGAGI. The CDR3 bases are TGTGCCAGCAGTTTCGAAATACAGGCGCTCTATGGCTACACCTTC. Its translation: CASSFEIQALYGYTF.

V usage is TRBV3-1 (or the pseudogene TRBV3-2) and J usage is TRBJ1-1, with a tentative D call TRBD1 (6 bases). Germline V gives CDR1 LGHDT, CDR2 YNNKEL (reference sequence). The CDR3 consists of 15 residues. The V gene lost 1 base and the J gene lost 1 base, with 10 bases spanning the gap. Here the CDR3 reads CASSQGWGANTEAFF. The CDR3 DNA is TGTGCCAGCAGCCAAGGTTGGGGGGCGAACACTGAAGCTTTCTTT.